A single sample is the source of the 28 T cell receptor beta chains below, sequenced in a study of T cells in Graves' hyperthyroidism and ophthalmopathy. From RNA transcripts, TCR beta CDR3 regions were amplified. With the HTBI primer set, the TCR CDR3 went through a first round of RT-PCR. One entry per CDR3 protein, called by TCRdb with MiXCR from the multiplex PCR reads. The sample shows about 410,000 distinct CDR3 sequences, roughly 15% of them seen only once. The sample was blood. The receptors originated from a woman aged 25 to 39 with Graves' ophthalmopathy.

This clonotype has ten or more counts. CDR3: CASSLLALNIQYF. The DNA for the CDR3 is TGTGCCAGCAGCCTTCTAGCGTTAAACATTCAGTACTTC. The V gene is TRBV3-1, the J gene TRBJ2-4, with a weak D call TRBD2 (6 bases). Deletions cut 4 bases from V and 6 bases from J, with 10 bases between. CDR3 length equals 13 residues. Per the germline V gene, CDR1 is LGHDT and CDR2 is YNNKEL (reference sequence).

This clonotype was detected many times. V and J are TRBV12-3 or TRBV12-4 and TRBJ2-1, with 11 bases fitting TRBD2. Trimming at V came to 1 base and at J to 7 bases, leaving 3 bases not matched to a gene. The CDR3 is made up of 15 amino acids. The CDR3 DNA reads TGTGCCAGCAGTTTAGGTAGCGGGGGGGCAAATGAGCAGTTCTTC. Its translation is CASSLGSGGANEQFF.

This clonotype appeared many times. V is TRBV13 and J is TRBJ1-1; D unclear. Trimming left V 6 bases short and J 7 bases short, with 18 bases between. This CDR3 contains 14 residues. Germline CDR1 and CDR2: PRHDT and FYEKMQ (reference sequence). The CDR3 region is CASSPKGQKGEAFF. In DNA form, the CDR3 reads TGTGCCAGCAGTCCTAAGGGTCAGAAGGGTGAAGCTTTCTTT. Full variable domain (rest looked up from reference TRBV13 and TRBJ1-1): AAGVIQSPRHLIKEKRETATLKCYPIPRHDTVYWYQQGPGQDPQFLISFYEKMQSDKGSIPDRFSAQQFSDYHSELNMSSLELGDSALYFCASSPKGQKGEAFFGQGTRLTVV.

This clonotype was recorded at least ten times. The genes are TRBV28 and TRBJ2-2; 7 positions agree with TRBD1. Germline CDR1 MDHEN, CDR2 SYDVKM. The V gene end was trimmed by 6 bases and the J gene end by 0 bases; junction bases not matched to a gene: 7. This CDR3 has 16 amino acids. CDR3 nucleotide sequence: TGTGCCAGCAGCCTGAGGACAGGATCGAACACCGGGGAGCTGTTTTTT. Residues: CASSLRTGSNTGELFF.

The rearrangement links TRBV3-1 to TRBJ1-4; D is undetermined. This CDR3 has 12 residues. Looked up from germline, CDR1 is LGHDT and CDR2 is YNNKEL (reference sequence). Trimming cost V 6 bases and J 6 bases, with 8 bases left between them. CDR3 bases: TGTGCCAGCAGAGATTGGGATGAAAAACTGTTTTTT. Translating gives CASRDWDEKLFF.

The sample holds many counts of this clonotype. The chain employs TRBV7-9 and TRBJ1-1; 7 bases are shared with TRBD1. V shed 3 bases, J shed 5 bases, and the junction held 6 bases outside the gene matches. Germline CDR1 SEHNR, CDR2 FQNEAQ (reference sequence). This CDR3 comprises 14 residues. The CDR3 DNA follows: TGTGCCAGCAGCTTCGAAGGGGGCTGGACTGAAGCTTTCTTT. It translates to CASSFEGGWTEAFF.

The CDR3 nucleotides read TGTGCCAGCAGTTATCAGGTCTACCCCGCCTCTGGAAACACCATATATTTT. Translation: CASSYQVYPASGNTIYF. The chain carries TRBV6-5 and TRBJ1-3; D not resolved. Looked up from germline, CDR1 is MNHEY and CDR2 is SVGAGI. The CDR3 runs 17 residues. Trimming removed 3 bases at V and 0 bases at J, with 15 bases between.

This clonotype came up many times. V gene TRBV30 combines with J gene TRBJ1-2; no clear D. CDR1 is GTSNPN and CDR2 is SVGIG in the germline V gene (reference sequence). With 0 bases removed from V and 5 bases from J, the gap between germline ends came to 7 bases. CDR3 length: 12 residues. CDR3 sequence reads: CAWSVASYGYTF. CDR3 in DNA: TGTGCCTGGAGTGTAGCCTCGTATGGCTACACCTTC.

This clonotype was seen at least ten times. V and J are TRBV7-3 and TRBJ2-1; 15 bases map to TRBD2. The CDR3 covers 16 residues. V shed 5 bases, J shed 9 bases, and the junction held 8 bases outside the gene matches. Germline values: CDR1 SGHTA, CDR2 FQGTGA. This CDR3 reads CASSLAGTSGGTEQFF. The CDR3 bases are TGTGCCAGCAGCCTAGCCGGGACTAGCGGGGGGACTGAGCAGTTCTTC. The full variable domain, in which reference TRBV7-3 and TRBJ2-1 provide the parts outside the CDR3, is GAGVSQTPSNKVTEKGKYVELRCDPISGHTALYWYRQSLGQGPEFLIYFQGTGAADDSGLPNDRFFAVRPEGSVSTLKIQRTERGDSAVYLCASSLAGTSGGTEQFFGPGTRLTVL.

This clonotype was seen repeatedly, ten times or more. The chain carries TRBV19 and TRBJ1-5; D not certain. The CDR3 consists of 14 residues. Trimming pared 3 bases from V and 5 bases from J, leaving 11 bases between. In germline, CDR1 is LNHDA, CDR2 SQIVND (reference sequence). This CDR3 reads CASSIGGRYQPQHF. CDR3 coding DNA: TGTGCCAGTAGTATTGGAGGCAGATATCAGCCCCAGCATTTT.

This clonotype was recorded many times. This chain connects TRBV28 to TRBJ1-5, with a weak D call TRBD1 (5 bases). Trimming pared 1 base from V and 6 bases from J, leaving 19 bases between. Germline V gene data show CDR1 as MDHEN and CDR2 as SYDVKM. This CDR3 contains 17 residues. CDR3 in amino acids: CASSLLGAGKTSQPQHF. The CDR3, as DNA: TGTGCCAGCAGTTTATTAGGGGCAGGTAAGACGAGTCAGCCCCAGCATTTT.

This clonotype has a count of ten or more. The V call is TRBV18, the J call TRBJ1-6, with D possibly TRBD1 on 6 matching bases. The germline V gene has CDR1 KGHSH and CDR2 LQKENI. V was shortened by 1 base and J by 8 bases, with 18 bases between the two germline ends. The CDR3 spans 17 residues. This chain's CDR3 is CASSPLEFEGGHSPLHF. In nucleotides, the CDR3 is TGTGCCAGCTCACCACTTGAGTTTGAGGGGGGACATTCACCCCTCCACTTT. Looking up the rest from reference TRBV18 and TRBJ1-6 gives the full variable domain: NAGVMQNPRHLVRRRGQEARLRCSPMKGHSHVYWYRQLPEEGLKFMVYLQKENIIDESGMPKERFSAEFPKEGPSILRIQQVVRGDSAAYFCASSPLEFEGGHSPLHFGNGTRLTVT.

The CDR3 is CASSHGLAGAKDTQYF. The CDR3 region has the DNA TGTGCCAGCAGCCACGGGCTAGCGGGGGCGAAAGATACGCAGTATTTT. V usage is TRBV13 and J usage is TRBJ2-3, with TRBD2 matching over 10 bases. The trim removed 5 bases at V and 5 bases at J, leaving 10 bases unmatched. Germline V lookup: CDR1 PRHDT, CDR2 FYEKMQ (reference sequence). The CDR3 is 16 residues long.

This clonotype was observed at least ten times. The chain uses TRBV11-2 and TRBJ1-4; D is ambiguous. The CDR3 covers 14 residues. Germline CDR1 SGHAT, CDR2 FQNNGV. Trimming took off 5 bases at V and 1 base at J, with 8 bases between the two ends. The chain's CDR3 is CASSHAGTNEKLFF. The CDR3 DNA follows: TGTGCCAGCAGCCACGCGGGAACTAATGAAAAACTGTTTTTT.

V gene TRBV3-1 combines with J gene TRBJ2-3, with 9 nucleotides matching TRBD2. The trim removed 1 base at V and 0 bases at J, leaving 8 bases unmatched. Per germline, CDR1 LGHDT and CDR2 YNNKEL (reference sequence). The CDR3 spans 18 residues. The CDR3 reads CASSQGGSGGHSTDTQYF. The DNA for the CDR3 is TGTGCCAGCAGCCAAGGAGGTAGCGGGGGCCATAGCACAGATACGCAGTATTTT.

This clonotype was counted a few times. The CDR3 loop reads CSAPRTVSSYNEQFF. The CDR3, as DNA: TGCAGTGCCCCCCGTACAGTCAGCTCCTACAATGAGCAGTTCTTC. This sequence joins TRBV20-1 and TRBJ2-1, with D unclear. CDR1 and CDR2 from the germline V gene are DFQATT and SNEGSKA (reference sequence). V dropped 6 bases and J dropped 0 bases, with 15 bases sitting between them. This CDR3 comprises 15 residues.

This clonotype was observed at least ten times. The CDR3 here is CASSFRTEIQETQYF. The CDR3 DNA reads as TGTGCCAGCAGCTTCCGGACAGAAATACAAGAGACCCAGTACTTC. This chain links TRBV7-2 with TRBJ2-5; a weak D match, TRBD1 (6 bases). The V gene lost 3 bases and the J gene lost 2 bases, with 13 bases spanning the gap. The CDR3 is 15 residues long. Germline CDR1 SGHTA, CDR2 FQGNSA.

Many counts were recorded for this clonotype. This chain joins TRBV27 and TRBJ2-3, with TRBD2 as a possible D gene (6 bases). CDR3 length equals 15 residues. The germline V and J ends were trimmed by 6 bases and 4 bases, with 17 bases remaining between them. Germline V lookup: CDR1 MNHEY, CDR2 SMNVEV (reference sequence). The CDR3 reads CASSGYGGWADTQYF. DNA of the CDR3: TGTGCCAGCAGCGGTTACGGGGGATGGGCAGATACGCAGTATTTT.

This chain links TRBV6-2 or TRBV6-3 with TRBJ2-2, with D tentatively TRBD1 (6 bases). Trimming removed 0 bases from V and 5 bases from J, with 10 bases in between. CDR3 length: 15 amino acids. Germline V gene sequence: CDR1 MNHEY, CDR2 SVGEGT. Written as DNA, the CDR3 is TGTGCCAGCAGTTACTCTGGGGGCGCGACCGGGGAGCTGTTTTTT. Its translation is CASSYSGGATGELFF.

Many counts were recorded for this clonotype. The J gene is TRBJ1-1, the V gene TRBV5-1; no reliable D call. This CDR3 spans 11 amino acids. V was pared by 10 bases and J by 5 bases, with 12 bases between. CDR1 SGHRS and CDR2 YFSETQ come from the germline V gene. The CDR3: CASVGATEAFF. CDR3 coding DNA: TGCGCCTCAGTCGGTGCGACTGAAGCTTTCTTT.

There are many counts of this clonotype. The chain uses TRBV7-9 and TRBJ2-5, with 7 nucleotides matching TRBD2. Germline V gives CDR1 SEHNR, CDR2 FQNEAQ (reference sequence). V shed 4 bases and J 4 bases; nucleotides not matched to a gene: 12. The CDR3 is 16 amino acids. The CDR3 sequence: CASSSSRQRGGETQYF. The DNA for the CDR3 is TGTGCCAGCAGCTCCAGCCGACAGCGGGGAGGAGAGACCCAGTACTTC.

This clonotype came up many times. The CDR3 loop is CSAGPLNRYNEQFF. The CDR3 DNA sequence: TGCAGTGCGGGACCCTTGAACAGATACAATGAGCAGTTCTTC. This chain links TRBV20-1 with TRBJ2-1; D is tentatively TRBD1 or TRBD2 (5 bases each). V lost 6 bases and J lost 4, with 16 bases in between. CDR1 is DFQATT and CDR2 is SNEGSKA in the germline V gene (reference sequence). CDR3 length equals 14 residues.

This clonotype was recorded at least ten times. The chain is built from TRBV28 and TRBJ1-5; D perhaps matches TRBD1 (5 bases). The CDR3 extends over 13 amino acids. CDR1 and CDR2 (germline): MDHEN, SYDVKM. Trimming cost V 7 bases and J 6 bases, with 13 bases left between them. The CDR3 DNA is TGTGCCAGCACCCTAGGGGTAGTTCAGCCCCAGCATTTT. Translating it yields CASTLGVVQPQHF.

A few counts support this clonotype. The chain joins TRBV15 to TRBJ1-4; tentative D call: TRBD1 (5 bases). Germline assignment: CDR1 LNHNV and CDR2 YYDKDF (reference sequence). V lost 3 bases and J lost 5, with 16 bases in between. The CDR3 has 16 residues. The CDR3 here is CATSRTATEPNEKLFF. CDR3 nucleotides: TGTGCCACCAGCAGGACCGCGACAGAGCCGAATGAAAAACTGTTTTTT.

This chain links TRBV4-1 with TRBJ2-3; 13 bases fit TRBD2. Germline V gives CDR1 MGHRA, CDR2 YSYEKL. V shed 6 bases, J shed 4 bases, and the junction held 7 bases outside the gene matches. The CDR3 length is 16 residues. The CDR3 bases are TGCGCCAGCAGACTAGGACTAGCGGGGGCCCCAGATACGCAGTATTTT. Amino acids: CASRLGLAGAPDTQYF.

The table lists this clonotype with many counts. The rearrangement joins TRBV30 to TRBJ2-1; no definite D call. The ends were cut back, 0 bases at V and 0 bases at J, with 15 bases in the middle. This CDR3 contains 17 residues. Germline V gene data show CDR1 as GTSNPN and CDR2 as SVGIG (reference sequence). CDR3 nucleotide sequence: TGTGCCTGGAGTGTACCCCCAGGACCGCTCTCCTACAATGAGCAGTTCTTC. Translation gives CAWSVPPGPLSYNEQFF.

This clonotype has ten or more counts. The chain is built from TRBV30 and TRBJ2-3; either TRBD1 or TRBD2 may fit D (5 bases each). Per germline, CDR1 GTSNPN and CDR2 SVGIG (reference sequence). The CDR3 extends over 15 amino acids. V lost 4 bases to trimming and J lost 3 bases, with 17 bases between them. CDR3 loop: CAWTQGRILTDTQYF. The CDR3 nucleotides read TGTGCCTGGACCCAGGGACGGATCCTAACAGATACGCAGTATTTT.

The chain carries TRBV5-1 and TRBJ2-7; D remains unclear. V lost 0 bases and J lost 6, with 4 bases in between. This CDR3 spans 11 amino acids. CDR1 is SGHRS and CDR2 is YFSETQ in the germline V gene. The CDR3 protein is CASSLGFEQYF. CDR3 bases: TGCGCCAGCAGCTTGGGCTTCGAGCAGTACTTC.